This TCR beta chain came from a study of a mutant IDH1 vaccine in newly diagnosed glioma. On this clone itself: As yet, its antigen is unknown.

Time point in this sample: week 35, safety follow-up. Topical imiquimod was applied with each vaccine dose, which held 300 ug of mutant IDH1 20-mer peptide. Generated by immunoSEQ multiplex PCR, the TCRdb table keeps only in-frame clones and is missing some. This table holds about 54,000 clones, 84% found once. Germline CDR1 and CDR2: SGHRS and YFSETQ. V dropped 4 bases and J dropped 0 bases, with 20 bases sitting between them. The CDR3 runs to 18 residues. The sequence came from a woman younger than 30 with glioma. Sequenced here: PBMCs, sampled from a glioma patient whose treatment included an IDH1 peptide vaccine. The chain couples TRBV5-1 to TRBJ1-3, with D unclear. DNA for the CDR3: TGCGCCAGCAGCCCCCAGCCCAAAACGTTTAACTCTGGAAACACCATATATTTT. Translating it yields CASSPQPKTFNSGNTIYF.